This TCR beta chain was retrieved from a study of shared clonotypes between healthy human individuals. Regarding the study as a whole: Generally, naive subsets (rather than memory subsets) showed larger estimated richness.

For every subset, genomic DNA was evenly distributed across several immunoSEQ plates. Original processing methods: Owing to the provision of junction-only sequences devoid of quality scores by immunoSEQ, filtering differed. Clones were sequenced by immunoSEQ multiplex PCR, and TCRdb holds only the in-frame ones, with some missing. V and J calls and clone size follow that table, whereas D and trimming were derived from the DNA. This table holds 550,000 to 750,000 clones, nearly 97% found once. Turning to this clone: Its specificity is not known.

The naive CD8 subset, CD45RO-negative cells positively selected for CCR7, excluded terminally differentiated effector memory CD45RA+ cells. Those who donated, Caucasian adults without exception, all lived in Nashville, Tennessee. The germline CDR1 and CDR2 sequences are SGHTA and FQGNSA. The CDR3 covers 15 residues. Trimming cost V 3 bases and J 9 bases, with 19 bases left between them. Sequencing was carried out using naive CD8+ T cells sorted from blood. This chain links TRBV7-2 with TRBJ2-3; possible D gene TRBD2, 6 bases. The TCR was taken from a woman aged 25 to 39 in good health. The CDR3 sequence: CASSFDGSRAGTQYF. Written as DNA, the CDR3 is TGTGCCAGCAGCTTCGACGGGAGTAGGGCAGGGACGCAGTATTTT.